This is a list of T cell receptor beta chains from one sample in a study of T cell repertoires in cytomegalovirus infection. The antigens for these receptors are not known. TCRdb analysed the reads with MiXCR anew, one entry per CDR3 protein. The profile covers about 160,000 distinct CDR3 sequences, with approximately 21% appearing a single time and roughly 25% taken by the ten largest. The sample was CD8+ T cells from cultured PBMCs, taken from culture after CMV antigen stimulation. These receptor sequences come from a human donor in good health (CMV status not recorded). Some clones in this sample may be carry-over from other donors' samples. Both conserved end residues are part of each CDR3. A D gene is named only where the DNA matches it firmly. Part of the rows lack a size; the others show once, few, many or a class for expanded clones.

TRBJ1-4	14	TRBD1	TRBV7-2	medium-sized	TGTGCCAGCAGCTTTCGGACAGGGGGTGAAAAACTGTTTTTT	CASSFRTGGEKLFF
TRBJ1-5	14	-	TRBV27	few	TGTGCCAGCAGCTTGACAGCCAGCAATCAGCCCCAGCATTTT	CASSLTASNQPQHF
TRBJ1-1	14	-	TRBV7-8	-	TGTGCCAGCAGCTTAGGGGCGGGCCGCACTGAAGCTTTCTTT	CASSLGAGRTEAFF
TRBJ2-1	14	-	TRBV12-3/TRBV12-4	-	TGTGCCAGCAGAGGTGCCGCTTGGGGCAATGAGCAGTTCTTC	CASRGAAWGNEQFF
TRBJ2-3	16	TRBD1	TRBV28	many	TGTGCCAGCAGTTTTGAGGGGGCGAGGAGGACAGATACGCAGTATTTT	CASSFEGARRTDTQYF
TRBJ1-4	12	-	TRBV7-2	-	TGTGCCAGCAGCTTAGGCCATGAAAAACTGTTTTTT	CASSLGHEKLFF
TRBJ1-1	15	-	TRBV7-2	-	TGTGCCAGCAGCTACATGAGTTATGACGACACTGAAGCTTTCTTT	CASSYMSYDDTEAFF
TRBJ1-1	15	TRBD1	TRBV19	-	TGTGCCAGTAGTATAGGTACAGGGGTCGGAACTGAAGCTTTCTTT	CASSIGTGVGTEAFF
TRBJ2-4	14	-	TRBV4-3	few	TGCGCCAGCAGCCAAGGACACGGGGTGGACATTCAGTACTTC	CASSQGHGVDIQYF
TRBJ2-7	15	TRBD1	TRBV7-9	-	TGTGCCAGCAGCTGGAGCCGGGACAGGAGCCACGAGCAGTACTTC	CASSWSRDRSHEQYF
TRBJ1-2	13	-	TRBV29-1	few	TGCAGCGTTGAATTACCCGCGAGCTATGGCTACACCTTC	CSVELPASYGYTF
TRBJ2-7	13	-	TRBV7-8	many	TGTGCCAGCAGCTTAGAGGTGGACTACGAGCAGTACTTC	CASSLEVDYEQYF
TRBJ2-7	13	TRBD1	TRBV12-3/TRBV12-4	few	TGTGCCAGCAGCCAGGGACAGCCCTACGAGCAGTACTTC	CASSQGQPYEQYF
TRBJ2-3	13	-	TRBV29-1	few	TGCAGCGTTGTGGGCCAGGACACAGATACGCAGTATTTT	CSVVGQDTDTQYF
TRBJ1-2	12	-	TRBV2	-	TGTGCCAGCAGTGAATTTAACCCCGATTACACCTTC	CASSEFNPDYTF
TRBJ1-5	21	-	TRBV24-1	-	TGTGCCACCAGTGAAATCACAGACCGGGGCAGTACCTGGGTTGTCAATCAGCCCCAGCATTTT	CATSEITDRGSTWVVNQPQHF
TRBJ2-3	15	TRBD1	TRBV7-9	-	TGTGCCAGCAGCTTAGACACAGGGGACACAGATACGCAGTATTTT	CASSLDTGDTDTQYF
TRBJ2-7	14	-	TRBV6-2/TRBV6-3	-	TGTGCCAGCAGTACAAGGGGCAGAGCCTACGAGCAGTACTTC	CASSTRGRAYEQYF
TRBJ1-5	15	-	TRBV19	-	TGTGCCAGTAGTATTTCCCGGAACAGCAATCAGCCCCAGCATTTT	CASSISRNSNQPQHF
TRBJ2-1	16	-	TRBV11-1	-	TGTGCCAGCAGCGGTGCCGGGGGTAGCTCCTACAATGAGCAGTTCTTC	CASSGAGGSSYNEQFF
TRBJ2-2	15	-	TRBV12-3/TRBV12-4	few	TGTGCCAGCAGTCCACACGGGGGAGTTACCGGGGAGCTGTTTTTT	CASSPHGGVTGELFF
TRBJ1-1	14	-	TRBV6-2/TRBV6-3	once	TGTGCCAACAGTTACCCGTGGGAGGGGCGGGAAGCTTTCTTT	CANSYPWEGREAFF
TRBJ2-7	15	TRBD1	TRBV7-9	-	TGTGCCAGCAGCTCAGTCAACGACAGGGTGTACGAGCAGTACTTC	CASSSVNDRVYEQYF
TRBJ2-7	18	-	TRBV7-9	few	TGTGCCAGCAGCCCCTCCGGGGGGGGGACAGAGAGCTCCTACGAGCAGTACTTC	CASSPSGGGTESSYEQYF
TRBJ1-5	14	-	TRBV6-2/TRBV6-3	-	TGTGCCAGCAGTCAGAGTTATAGCAATCAGCCCCAGCATTTT	CASSQSYSNQPQHF
TRBJ1-5	15	-	TRBV7-6	few	TGTGCCAGCAGCTTGGCACAGGGTCTAAATCAGCCCCAGCATTTT	CASSLAQGLNQPQHF
TRBJ2-5	12	-	TRBV6-5	-	TGTGCCCGCAGTTTAGAAGGAGAGACCCAGTACTTC	CARSLEGETQYF
TRBJ1-1	14	TRBD1	TRBV4-1	-	TGCGCCAGCAGCTCGGGACAGGGGGCGACTGAAGCTTTCTTT	CASSSGQGATEAFF
TRBJ1-3	16	-	TRBV9	few	TGTGCCAGCAGCGTAGGCGGGGGCGCGGATGGAAACACCATATATTTT	CASSVGGGADGNTIYF
TRBJ2-7	15	TRBD2	TRBV7-9	few	TGTGCCAGCATCGAGGGACTAGCGCCTTCCTACGAGCAGTACTTC	CASIEGLAPSYEQYF
TRBJ2-5	15	-	TRBV4-1	few	TGCGCCAGCAGCCAAGGACCGGGACTCGGAGAGACCCAGTACTTC	CASSQGPGLGETQYF
TRBJ1-1	18	TRBD1	TRBV6-2/TRBV6-3	-	TGTGCCAGCAGTTACCTTGTAGACAGGGGCCATGGGAACACTGAAGCTTTCTTT	CASSYLVDRGHGNTEAFF
TRBJ1-5	15	-	TRBV6-4	-	TGTGCCAGCAGTCCACAGGAGATTAGCAATCAGCCCCAGCATTTT	CASSPQEISNQPQHF
TRBJ1-1	16	-	TRBV7-2	-	TGTGCCAGCAGCCAGAGGGGCTCCGATGTTAACCCTGAAGCTTTCTTT	CASSQRGSDVNPEAFF
TRBJ1-4	14	-	TRBV9	few	TGTGCCAGCAGCGTAGGCAGGGTAGACGAAAAACTGTTTTTT	CASSVGRVDEKLFF
TRBJ2-5	17	-	TRBV7-6	few	TGTGCCAGCAGCTTAGAAGTGGGGGTTAGGGACCAAGAGACCCAGTACTTC	CASSLEVGVRDQETQYF
TRBJ2-7	15	TRBD1	TRBV7-6	-	TGTGCCAGCAGCTTAAAAGGGGGCTACTCCTACGAGCAGTACTTC	CASSLKGGYSYEQYF
TRBJ2-1	14	-	TRBV4-3	-	TGCGCCAGCAGCCCATTACAGGGTAGCAATGAGCAGTTCTTC	CASSPLQGSNEQFF
TRBJ2-7	11	-	TRBV19	-	TGTGCCAGTAGTACGACTAAGGAGCAGTACTTC	CASSTTKEQYF
TRBJ2-7	14	-	TRBV19	-	TGTGCCAGTAGCGTGGGCTCCTTGACTTACGAGCAGTACTTC	CASSVGSLTYEQYF
TRBJ1-3	19	-	TRBV6-1	-	TGTGCCAGCAGTGGCCGGGCCTTAACAGGGAGCCTCTCTGGAAACACCATATATTTT	CASSGRALTGSLSGNTIYF
TRBJ2-3	12	TRBD2	TRBV7-6	few	TGTGCCAGCTACGGGGGGGAGTTAACGCAGTATTTT	CASYGGELTQYF
TRBJ2-2	14	-	TRBV6-5	few	TGTGCCAGCAGTCGGACAGCAGCCACCGGGGAGCTGTTTTTT	CASSRTAATGELFF
TRBJ2-4	20	TRBD2	TRBV7-6	once	TGTGCCAGCAGCACCACCGGGACTAGCGGGGGGGTGGTAACCAAAAACATTCAGTACTTC	CASSTTGTSGGVVTKNIQYF
TRBJ2-7	14	-	TRBV7-6	-	TGTGCCAGCGTGACCGGACCAGGCTCCTACGAGCAGTACTTC	CASVTGPGSYEQYF
TRBJ1-5	17	-	TRBV4-1	many	TGCGCCAGCAGCCAAGAACGGGCAGTTCATAGCAATCAGCCCCAGCATTTT	CASSQERAVHSNQPQHF
TRBJ1-1	13	-	TRBV6-6	-	TGTGCCAGCAGTTACATGGGTAGCACTGAAGCTTTCTTT	CASSYMGSTEAFF
TRBJ1-2	13	-	TRBV12-3/TRBV12-4	-	TGTGCCAGCAGTCTAACAGTTAACTATGGCTACACCTTC	CASSLTVNYGYTF
TRBJ1-4	14	-	TRBV6-1	-	TGTGCCAGCACGGTCCGACTGAGGAATGAAAAACTGTTTTTT	CASTVRLRNEKLFF
TRBJ2-7	13	-	TRBV12-3/TRBV12-4	many	TGTGCCAGCAGCGGAGGGGGTCCCTACGAGCAGTACTTC	CASSGGGPYEQYF
TRBJ1-5	16	TRBD1	TRBV27	-	TGTGCCAGCAGTAAAGCCCGGACAGGGGACGATCAGCCCCAGCATTTT	CASSKARTGDDQPQHF
TRBJ1-2	16	-	TRBV4-1	-	TGCGCCAGCAGCCAAGGAGGCGGGGGCGGACGATATGGCTACACCTTC	CASSQGGGGGRYGYTF
TRBJ2-1	14	-	TRBV7-8	few	TGTGCCTGTTTGACGGGGTCTTCCTACAATGAGCAGTTCTTC	CACLTGSSYNEQFF
TRBJ2-5	15	-	TRBV4-1	few	TGCGCCAGCAGCCAAGATCCCGGGGTGGTAAGGACCCAGTACTTC	CASSQDPGVVRTQYF
TRBJ1-6	17	-	TRBV7-8	few	TGTGCCAGCAGCCTCCAGGGGCCCAGCTCCTATAATTCACCCCTCCACTTT	CASSLQGPSSYNSPLHF
TRBJ1-1	14	-	TRBV6-6	few	TGTGCCAGCAGTCCCGGCCACATGAACACTGAAGCTTTCTTT	CASSPGHMNTEAFF
TRBJ2-7	12	-	TRBV14	many	TGTGCCAGCAGCGGCCACACCTACGAGCAGTACTTC	CASSGHTYEQYF
TRBJ2-2	14	TRBD2	TRBV7-6	-	TGTGCCAGCAGTTTTAAGAGCGGGGGCGGGGAGCTGTTTTTT	CASSFKSGGGELFF
TRBJ2-3	16	TRBD2	TRBV6-5	-	TGTGCCAGCAGGCGGTATGCGGGGGTTCAAGGAGATACGCAGTATTTT	CASRRYAGVQGDTQYF
TRBJ2-1	17	-	TRBV7-8	-	TGTGCCAGCAGCTTAGAAGGTACGATCTCGCCCTACAATGAGCAGTTCTTC	CASSLEGTISPYNEQFF